This TCR beta chain appears in the sequencing data of a study of vaccination effects on CD4 cells after COVID-19. Using immunoSEQ multiplex PCR, the repertoire was profiled, and TCRdb retains in-frame clones only, with some absent. The sample records 25,000 to 35,000 clones, roughly four fifths being singletons. Antigen-specific CD4+ T cells were first expanded with viral peptide pools by the ViraFEST assay and only then sequenced. Subsequent to 10 days of culture, CD4+ T cells were isolated. Two doses of either BNT162b2 or mRNA-1273 were given to each participant. Cultivation was performed at about 1.8 million PBMC per well with about 9.6 IU/ml IL-2 and around 10 ug/ml peptides added. Half the medium was replaced with IL-2 medium on days 3 and 7. Study observations and caveats: Researchers report that only 1 of 255 vaccine-induced clones in healthy vaccinees cross-reacted with common cold coronaviruses. Marked contraction was observed in infection-induced and vaccine-induced clones late after vaccination.

Of note for this clone: Its specificity is not known.

The specimen was CD4+ T cells from PBMCs cultured with HCoV-NL63 spike peptides, collected after COVID-19 vaccination. The receptor comes from a human donor who received a COVID-19 vaccine. Some clones in this sample may be carry-over from other donors' samples.

Written as DNA, the CDR3 is TGTGCCAGCACTAAAGGGGGCTTAGGCCAGCCCCAGCATTTT. It translates to CASTKGGLGQPQHF. The J gene is TRBJ1-5, the V gene TRBV28; 7 bases match TRBD1. Germline trimming cut 7 bases from V and 7 bases from J; bases unmatched to any gene: 10. This CDR3 has 14 residues. Germline V lookup: CDR1 MDHEN, CDR2 SYDVKM. The full variable domain, in which reference TRBV28 and TRBJ1-5 provide the parts outside the CDR3, is DVKVTQSSRYLVKRTGEKVFLECVQDMDHENMFWYRQDPGLGLRLIYFSYDVKMKEKGDIPEGYSVSREKKERFSLILESASTNQTSMYLCASTKGGLGQPQHFGDGTRLSIL.